This T cell receptor beta chain came from a study of blood T cell dynamics during melanoma immunotherapy. Germline trimming cut 3 bases from V and 5 bases from J; bases unmatched to any gene: 11. The V gene's germline CDR1 is SNHLY and CDR2 FYNNEI. The CDR3 is made up of 16 amino acids. The time point: pre-treatment baseline. At 12 weeks after first infusion, RECIST 1.1 defined response for most patients. Study-wide points: It remained unknown if the driving T cell clones were melanoma-specific. Unlike progressors, later disease-control patients had W3 repertoires gaining clonality or diversity.

The protocol was immunoSEQ multiplex PCR, while the TCRdb copy is restricted to in-frame clones and leaves out a portion. Among 12,000 or so clones, over 85% were seen once, and the ten largest hold about 3.7%. Notes on this clone: Its matching antigen is unknown.

Specimen: blood, collected from a patient treated with checkpoint blockade. The source is a human donor with melanoma. This chain connects TRBV2 to TRBJ1-1; 8 positions match TRBD1. CDR3 in amino acids: CASSDRPDRAGTEAFF. The CDR3 region has the DNA TGTGCCAGCAGTGATAGACCGGACAGGGCGGGTACTGAAGCTTTCTTT.